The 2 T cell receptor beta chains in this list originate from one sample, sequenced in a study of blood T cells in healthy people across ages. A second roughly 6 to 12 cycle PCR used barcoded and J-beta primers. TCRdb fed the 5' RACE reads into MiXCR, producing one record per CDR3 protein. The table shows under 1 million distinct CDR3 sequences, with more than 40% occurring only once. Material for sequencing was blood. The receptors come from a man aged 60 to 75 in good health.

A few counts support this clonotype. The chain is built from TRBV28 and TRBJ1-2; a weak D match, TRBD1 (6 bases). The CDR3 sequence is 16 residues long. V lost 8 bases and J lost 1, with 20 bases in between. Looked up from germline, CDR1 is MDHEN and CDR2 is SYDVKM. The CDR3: CASSSVGADFNYGYTF. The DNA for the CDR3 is TGTGCCAGCTCCAGTGTGGGGGCCGATTTTAACTATGGCTACACCTTC.

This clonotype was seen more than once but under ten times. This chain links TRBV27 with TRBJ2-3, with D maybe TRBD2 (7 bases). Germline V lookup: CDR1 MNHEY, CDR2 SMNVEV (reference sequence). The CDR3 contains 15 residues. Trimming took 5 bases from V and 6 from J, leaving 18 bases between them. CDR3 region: CASSPARGGADTQYF. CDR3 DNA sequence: TGTGCCAGCAGTCCCGCCAGAGGGGGGGCCGATACGCAGTATTTT.